This paragraph reports one TCR beta chain. Its target is not known. The ends were cut back, 5 bases at V and 1 base at J, with 15 bases in the middle. The CDR3 is 16 residues long. Germline V gene data show CDR1 as LNHDA and CDR2 as SQIVND (reference sequence). These data belong to a study of Ad26.COV2.S vaccination and SARS-CoV-2 variants. Sequencing was performed with immunoSEQ multiplex PCR; in TCRdb, only in-frame clones are kept and a portion is missing. There are some 240,000 clones in the sample; around 88% occur only once, and roughly 3% lies in the top ten. The treatment is: some 20 received Ad26.COV2.S at low or high dose, single or two shots; roughly five received placebo; per-sample allocation not given. Collection of samples fell on day 63 after the first vaccine or placebo injection. Donation was by an adult aged 18-55 years who was in Boston. General study findings and limits: Vaccine recipients surpassed placebo recipients in spike-specific TCR breadth. Total T cell responses, in the TCR breadth and depth analyses, may have been underestimated.

The sequencing here drew on peripheral blood, taken in a trial of Ad26.COV2.S vaccine versus placebo. This rearrangement joins TRBV19 to TRBJ2-4; weak D call: TRBD1 (6 bases). The receptor comes from a person between 18 and 59 years old who received the Ad26.COV2.S COVID-19 vaccine or a placebo. The CDR3 protein is CASSEFRGTAKNIQYF. The DNA for the CDR3 is TGTGCCAGTAGTGAGTTCAGGGGTACGGCCAAAAACATTCAGTACTTC.